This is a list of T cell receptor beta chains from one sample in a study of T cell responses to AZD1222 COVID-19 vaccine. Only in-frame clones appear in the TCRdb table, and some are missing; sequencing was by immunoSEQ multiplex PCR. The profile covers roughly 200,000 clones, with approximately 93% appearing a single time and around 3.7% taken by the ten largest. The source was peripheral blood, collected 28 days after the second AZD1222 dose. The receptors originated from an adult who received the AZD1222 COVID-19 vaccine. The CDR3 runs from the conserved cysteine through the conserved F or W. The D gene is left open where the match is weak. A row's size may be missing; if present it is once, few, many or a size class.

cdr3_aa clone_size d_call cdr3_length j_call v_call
CASSDPWSSYEQYF . . 14 TRBJ2-7 TRBV7-8
CASSPLGQYQETQYF . TRBD1 15 TRBJ2-5 TRBV14
CASSTAGAGEQYF . TRBD2 13 TRBJ2-7 TRBV27
CSVVRGHEQYF . . 11 TRBJ2-7 TRBV29-1
CASSESTGAFYEQYF . TRBD1 15 TRBJ2-7 TRBV10-2
CASSQEWGGEQPQHF . . 15 TRBJ1-5 TRBV3-1/TRBV3-2
CASSQVGGNQPQHF . . 14 TRBJ1-5 TRBV3-1/TRBV3-2
CASSLVLAGQSNQPQHF once TRBD1 17 TRBJ1-5 TRBV5-5
CASSVGRIGHTEAFF few . 15 TRBJ1-1 TRBV6-4
CASSESSLRGNTQYF . . 15 TRBJ2-3 TRBV6-1
CASSALGGTGVGEQYF . TRBD1 16 TRBJ2-7 TRBV5-4
CASSPATQETQYF . . 13 TRBJ2-5 TRBV18
CASSPPGASHNEQFF . . 15 TRBJ2-1 TRBV11-3
CASNRDRGYYGYTF . TRBD1 14 TRBJ1-2 TRBV6-5
CASRGQGPPGELFF . . 14 TRBJ2-2 TRBV13
CATSDPLAGEDEQYF . TRBD2 15 TRBJ2-7 TRBV24-1
CASSTPTGAEQYF . TRBD1 13 TRBJ2-7 TRBV28
CASTSGGSAGNTIYF . . 15 TRBJ1-3 TRBV9
CASKSGTANTGELFF . TRBD1 15 TRBJ2-2 TRBV5-4
CASSPGTHNQPQHF . . 14 TRBJ1-5 TRBV5-6
CASSFHSLINQPQHF once . 15 TRBJ1-5 TRBV28
CASSPTPSRDRGPLHF once TRBD1 16 TRBJ1-6 TRBV9
CASSLAEVGILAGELFF . . 17 TRBJ2-2 TRBV5-1
CASSKGTSGRDTQYF once TRBD2 15 TRBJ2-3 TRBV7-8
CASSLSTFDRDTQYF . . 15 TRBJ2-3 TRBV7-3
CASSLQAGRLNQPQHF . . 16 TRBJ1-5 TRBV11-2
CASSERGRNQPQHF . . 14 TRBJ1-5 TRBV19